This T cell receptor (beta chain) was sequenced during a study of cytomegalovirus exposure and HLA in healthy donors. Study-level findings and limits: Association of approximately 18,000 TCR beta sequences with HLA alleles was found at 0.05 false discovery rate in a later analysis.

V lost 5 bases and J lost 7; bases outside the gene matches: 14. The CDR3 loop spans 16 amino acids. Germline loops: CDR1 SNHLY, CDR2 FYNNEI. Of note for this clone: Antigen specificity is unknown.

The PCR employed 60 Vbeta primers together with 13 Jbeta primers. Data came from immunoSEQ multiplex PCR; TCRdb stores just in-frame clones and leaves some out. This sample carries some 87,000 clones, approximately 60% of them seen once, and the ten largest clones take around 5%. The gene calls are TRBV2 and TRBJ1-1; 9 bases align to TRBD1. The TCR sequence derives from a woman aged 25 to 39 in good health and CMV-seropositive. Sequenced input: PBMCs. CDR3 protein: CASSRDRAGGVDEAFF. The DNA of the CDR3 is TGTGCCAGCAGTAGGGACAGGGCGGGAGGAGTGGATGAAGCTTTCTTT.